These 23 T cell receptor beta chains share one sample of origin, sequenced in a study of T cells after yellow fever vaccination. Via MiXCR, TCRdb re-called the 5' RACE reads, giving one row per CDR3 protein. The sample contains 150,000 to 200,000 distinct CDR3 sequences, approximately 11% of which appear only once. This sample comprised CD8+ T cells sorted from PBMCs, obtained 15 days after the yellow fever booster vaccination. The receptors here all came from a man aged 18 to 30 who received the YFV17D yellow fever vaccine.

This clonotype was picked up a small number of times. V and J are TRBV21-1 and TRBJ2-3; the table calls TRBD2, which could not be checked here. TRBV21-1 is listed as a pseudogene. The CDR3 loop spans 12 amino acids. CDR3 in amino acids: CASSAPTGLAFF. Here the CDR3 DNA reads TGTGCCAGCAGCGCCCCCACGGGACTAGCCTTTTTT.

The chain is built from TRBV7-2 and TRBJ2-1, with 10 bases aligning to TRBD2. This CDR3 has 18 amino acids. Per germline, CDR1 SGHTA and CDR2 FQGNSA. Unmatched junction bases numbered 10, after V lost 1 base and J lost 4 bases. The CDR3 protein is CASSLEAQSGGVYNEQFF. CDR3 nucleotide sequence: TGTGCCAGCAGCTTAGAGGCCCAGAGCGGGGGGGTTTACAATGAGCAGTTCTTC.

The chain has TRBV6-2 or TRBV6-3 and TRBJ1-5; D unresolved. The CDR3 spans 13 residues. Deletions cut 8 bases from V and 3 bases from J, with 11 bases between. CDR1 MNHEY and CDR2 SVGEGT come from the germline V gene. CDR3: CASHGLTNQPQHF. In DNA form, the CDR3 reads TGTGCCAGCCACGGGCTTACCAATCAGCCCCAGCATTTT.

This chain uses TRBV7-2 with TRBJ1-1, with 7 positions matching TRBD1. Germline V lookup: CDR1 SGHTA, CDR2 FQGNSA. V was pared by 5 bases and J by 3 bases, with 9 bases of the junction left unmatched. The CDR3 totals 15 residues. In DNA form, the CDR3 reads TGTGCCAGCAGCCCGGAGGGGGCCGGGGACACTGAAGCTTTCTTT. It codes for CASSPEGAGDTEAFF.

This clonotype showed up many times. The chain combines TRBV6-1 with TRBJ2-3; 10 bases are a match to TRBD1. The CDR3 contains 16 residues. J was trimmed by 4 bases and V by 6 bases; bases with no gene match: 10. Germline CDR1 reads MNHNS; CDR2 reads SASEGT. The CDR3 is CASSLNPGQGSDTQYF. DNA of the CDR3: TGTGCCAGCAGCTTAAACCCGGGACAGGGGTCAGATACGCAGTATTTT.

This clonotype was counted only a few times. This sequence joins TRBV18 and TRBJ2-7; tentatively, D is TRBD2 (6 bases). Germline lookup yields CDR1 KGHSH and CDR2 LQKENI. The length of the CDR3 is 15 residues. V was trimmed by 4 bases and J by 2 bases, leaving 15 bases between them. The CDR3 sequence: CASSLPTRATYEQYF. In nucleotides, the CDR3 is TGTGCCAGCTCACTACCGACTAGGGCGACCTACGAGCAGTACTTC.

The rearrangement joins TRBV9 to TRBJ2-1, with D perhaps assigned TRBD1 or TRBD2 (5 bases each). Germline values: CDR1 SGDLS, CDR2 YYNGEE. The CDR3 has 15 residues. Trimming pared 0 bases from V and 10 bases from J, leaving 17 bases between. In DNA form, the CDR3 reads TGTGCCAGCAGCGTAGGTTGGTCCGGGGCGAAAGAGCAGTTCTTC. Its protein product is CASSVGWSGAKEQFF.

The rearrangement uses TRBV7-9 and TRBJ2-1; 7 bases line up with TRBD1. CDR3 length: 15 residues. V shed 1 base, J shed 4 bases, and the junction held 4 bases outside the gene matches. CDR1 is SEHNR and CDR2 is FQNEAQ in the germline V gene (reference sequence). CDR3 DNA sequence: TGTGCCAGCAGCTTAGAGGGGGCAGGATACAATGAGCAGTTCTTC. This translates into CASSLEGAGYNEQFF.

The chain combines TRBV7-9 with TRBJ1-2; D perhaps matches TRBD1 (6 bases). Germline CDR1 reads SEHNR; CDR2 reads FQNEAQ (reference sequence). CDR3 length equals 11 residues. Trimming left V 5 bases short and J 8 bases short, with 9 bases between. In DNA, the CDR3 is TGTGCCAGCAGCCCAGGGGAAGGCTACACCTTC. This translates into CASSPGEGYTF. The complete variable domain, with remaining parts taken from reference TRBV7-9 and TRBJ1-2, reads DTGVSQNPRHKITKRGQNVTFRCDPISEHNRLYWYRQTLGQGPEFLTYFQNEAQLEKSRLLSDRFSAERPKGSFSTLEIQRTEQGDSAMYLCASSPGEGYTFGSGTRLTVV.

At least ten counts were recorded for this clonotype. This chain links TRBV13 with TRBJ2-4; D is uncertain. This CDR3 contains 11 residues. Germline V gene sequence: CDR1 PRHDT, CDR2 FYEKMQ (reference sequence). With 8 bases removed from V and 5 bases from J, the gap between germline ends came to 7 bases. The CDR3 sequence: CASGQENIQYF. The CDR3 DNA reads TGTGCCAGCGGCCAGGAAAACATTCAGTACTTC.

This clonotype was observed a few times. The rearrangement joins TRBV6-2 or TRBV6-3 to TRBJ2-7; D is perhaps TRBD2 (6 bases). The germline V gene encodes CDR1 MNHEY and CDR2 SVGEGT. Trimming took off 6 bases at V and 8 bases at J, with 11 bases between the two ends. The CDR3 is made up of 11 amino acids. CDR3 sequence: CASSPGGKQYF. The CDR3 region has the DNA TGTGCCAGCAGCCCCGGGGGTAAGCAGTACTTC.

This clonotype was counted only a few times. The CDR3 reads CASSPITGGLGTQYF. In DNA, the CDR3 is TGTGCCAGCAGCCCAATAACAGGGGGGCTGGGTACGCAGTATTTT. The rearrangement joins TRBV7-2 to TRBJ2-3; 8 bases agree with TRBD1. V was pared by 5 bases and J by 8 bases, with 12 bases of the junction left unmatched. In germline, CDR1 is SGHTA, CDR2 FQGNSA. The CDR3 covers 15 residues.

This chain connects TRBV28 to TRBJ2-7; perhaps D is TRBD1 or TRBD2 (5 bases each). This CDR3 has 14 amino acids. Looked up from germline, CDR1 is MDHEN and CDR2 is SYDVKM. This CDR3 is CASSLWGESSEQYV. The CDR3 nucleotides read TGTGCCAGCAGTTTATGGGGGGAGTCCTCCGAGCAGTACGTC.

CDR3 in DNA: TGCGCCAGCAGCTATCTACGGCGGGGGAAAGATGAGCAGTTCTTC. Its protein is CASSYLRRGKDEQFF. This rearrangement joins TRBV4-3 to TRBJ2-1; TRBD2 matches 7 bases. The CDR3 is made up of 15 amino acids. CDR1 and CDR2 from the germline V gene are LGHNA and YSLEER. Germline trimming cut 5 bases from V and 8 bases from J; bases unmatched to any gene: 12.

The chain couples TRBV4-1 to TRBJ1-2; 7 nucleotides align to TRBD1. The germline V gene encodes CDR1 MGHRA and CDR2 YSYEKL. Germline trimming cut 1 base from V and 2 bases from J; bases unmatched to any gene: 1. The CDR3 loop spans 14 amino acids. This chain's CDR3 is CASSQVTGNYGYTF. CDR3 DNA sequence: TGCGCCAGCAGCCAAGTGACAGGGAACTATGGCTACACCTTC.

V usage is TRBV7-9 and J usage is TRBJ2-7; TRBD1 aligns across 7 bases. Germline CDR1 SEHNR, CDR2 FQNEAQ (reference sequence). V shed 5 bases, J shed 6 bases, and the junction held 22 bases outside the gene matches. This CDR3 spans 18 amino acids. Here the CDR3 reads CASSRHAIEDRDWVEQYV. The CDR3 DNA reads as TGTGCCAGCAGCCGCCATGCAATAGAAGACAGGGATTGGGTCGAGCAGTACGTC.

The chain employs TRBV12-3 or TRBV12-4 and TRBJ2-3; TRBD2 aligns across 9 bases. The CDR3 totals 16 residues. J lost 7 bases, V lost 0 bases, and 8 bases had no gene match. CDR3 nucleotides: TGTGCCAGCAGTTTAGCGCCGTCTAGCGGGGTGAATACGCAGTATTTT. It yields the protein CASSLAPSSGVNTQYF.

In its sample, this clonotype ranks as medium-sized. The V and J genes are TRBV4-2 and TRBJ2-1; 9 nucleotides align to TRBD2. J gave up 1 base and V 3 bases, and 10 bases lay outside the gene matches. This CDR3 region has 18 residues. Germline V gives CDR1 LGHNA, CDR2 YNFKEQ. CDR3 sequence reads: CASSQGAGTSRSYNEQFF. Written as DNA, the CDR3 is TGTGCCAGCAGCCAGGGGGCCGGGACTAGCCGATCCTACAATGAGCAGTTCTTC.

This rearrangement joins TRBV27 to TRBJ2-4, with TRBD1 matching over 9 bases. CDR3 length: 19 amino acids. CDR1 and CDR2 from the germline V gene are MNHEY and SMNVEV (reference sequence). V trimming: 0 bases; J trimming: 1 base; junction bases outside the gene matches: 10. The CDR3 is CASSLSSRTGAWAKNIQYF. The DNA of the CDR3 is TGTGCCAGCAGTTTATCGTCCAGGACAGGGGCCTGGGCCAAAAACATTCAGTACTTC.

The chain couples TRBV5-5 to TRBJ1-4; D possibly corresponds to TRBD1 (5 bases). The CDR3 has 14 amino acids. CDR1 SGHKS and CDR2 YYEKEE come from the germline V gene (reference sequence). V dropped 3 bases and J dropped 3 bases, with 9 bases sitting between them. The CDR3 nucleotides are TGTGCCAGCAGCTGGGACGGGCCTAATGAAAAACTGTTTTTT. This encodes CASSWDGPNEKLFF.

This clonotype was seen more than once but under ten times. As DNA, the CDR3 is TGTGCCAGCAGTGATTTAGGCAATCAGCCCCAGCATTTT. Amino acids: CASSDLGNQPQHF. This chain connects TRBV2 to TRBJ1-5, with D unclear. The V gene lost 3 bases and the J gene lost 2 bases, with 5 bases spanning the gap. Germline-derived CDR1 and CDR2 are SNHLY and FYNNEI. CDR3 length: 13 amino acids.

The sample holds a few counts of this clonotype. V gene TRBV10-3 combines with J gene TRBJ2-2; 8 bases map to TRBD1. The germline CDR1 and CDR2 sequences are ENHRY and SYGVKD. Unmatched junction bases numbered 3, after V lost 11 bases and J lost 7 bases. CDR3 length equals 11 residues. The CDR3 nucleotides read TGTGCCGCTGGACAGGGCGGGGAGCTGTTTTTT. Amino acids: CAAGQGGELFF.

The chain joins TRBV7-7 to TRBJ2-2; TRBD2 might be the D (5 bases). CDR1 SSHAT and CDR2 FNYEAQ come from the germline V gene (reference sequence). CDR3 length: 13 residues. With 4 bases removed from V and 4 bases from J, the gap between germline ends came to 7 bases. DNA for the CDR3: TGTGCCAGCAGCTGGGAGAGCACCGGGGAGCTGTTTTTT. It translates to CASSWESTGELFF.